These 21 T cell receptor beta chains originate from one sample sequenced in a study of T cell responses to AZD1222 COVID-19 vaccine. Clones were sequenced by immunoSEQ multiplex PCR, and TCRdb holds only the in-frame ones, with some missing. The sample records roughly 150,000 clones, approximately 94% being singletons. Sample: peripheral blood, taken on day 0 of AZD1222 vaccination. Receptor source: an adult in good health.

The chain has TRBV10-3 and TRBJ2-3; no clear D. Trimming shortened V by 3 bases and J by 4 bases, and 14 bases separated the two germline ends. From germline, CDR1 is ENHRY and CDR2 SYGVKD. The CDR3 totals 15 residues. The CDR3 DNA follows: TGTGCCATCAGTGACAGTGCAAAAACGGCAGATACGCAGTATTTT. Its translation is CAISDSAKTADTQYF.

The genes are TRBV7-9 and TRBJ2-7; TRBD1 agrees at 10 bases. Germline CDR1 is SEHNR and CDR2 is FQNEAQ (reference sequence). This CDR3 has 15 amino acids. Unmatched junction bases numbered 5, after V lost 3 bases and J lost 3 bases. Written as DNA, the CDR3 is TGTGCCAGCAGCTTGGGACAGGGGATGGACTACGAGCAGTACTTC. Protein: CASSLGQGMDYEQYF.

V gene TRBV12-3 or TRBV12-4 combines with J gene TRBJ2-2, with D uncertain. V was clipped by 1 base and J by 4 bases, with 4 bases between them. CDR3 length: 13 residues. The CDR3 sequence is CASSLEGTGELFF. CDR3 coding DNA: TGTGCCAGCAGTTTAGAGGGCACCGGGGAGCTGTTTTTT.

CDR3 DNA: TGTGCCAGCAGTTTTCGAGTCGGCTACACCTTC. Protein: CASSFRVGYTF. The chain employs TRBV28 and TRBJ1-2; D uncertain. The germline V and J ends were trimmed by 3 bases and 8 bases, with 7 bases remaining between them. Germline V gene lookup returns CDR1 MDHEN and CDR2 SYDVKM. The CDR3 contains 11 residues.

The genes are TRBV30 and TRBJ1-3; the D gene is possibly TRBD1 (6 bases). The germline gives CDR1 GTSNPN, CDR2 SVGIG (reference sequence). Trimming cost V 3 bases and J 11 bases, with 17 bases left between them. The CDR3 consists of 13 residues. CDR3 loop: CAWRPGGLPAIYF. For the CDR3, the DNA is TGTGCCTGGAGACCCGGGGGGCTACCAGCCATATATTTT.

The chain has TRBV12-3 or TRBV12-4 and TRBJ1-1; 8 nucleotides match TRBD1. CDR3 length equals 13 residues. The trim removed 7 bases at V and 3 bases at J, leaving 4 bases unmatched. The CDR3: CASTGQADTEAFF. Written as DNA, the CDR3 is TGTGCCAGCACGGGACAGGCCGACACTGAAGCTTTCTTT.

This chain joins TRBV11-3 and TRBJ2-1, with 12 bases that match TRBD2. The CDR3 is made up of 15 amino acids. J gave up 9 bases and V 6 bases, and 9 bases lay outside the gene matches. The germline V gene has CDR1 SGHNT and CDR2 YENEEA. CDR3 coding DNA: TGTGCCAGCAGAGAGACACTAGCGGGGGGAGTTGAGCAGTTCTTC. This gives the protein CASRETLAGGVEQFF. The full variable domain, in which reference TRBV11-3 and TRBJ2-1 provide the parts outside the CDR3, is EAGVVQSPRYKIIEKKQPVAFWCNPISGHNTLYWYLQNLGQGPELLIRYENEEAVDDSQLPKDRFSAERLKGVDSTLKIQPAELGDSAVYLCASRETLAGGVEQFFGPGTRLTVL.

This clone was seen a single time. The V gene is TRBV11-2, the J gene TRBJ1-4; D is unresolved. This CDR3 region has 13 residues. Germline CDR1 and CDR2: SGHAT and FQNNGV. The V and J ends lost 6 bases and 4 bases respectively, with 9 bases between them. Here the CDR3 DNA reads TGTGCCAGCAGTCGGGAAAGTAATGAAAAACTGTTTTTT. Its protein is CASSRESNEKLFF.

The count of this clone is one. The CDR3 sequence: CASSQASQGAEAFF. CDR3 nucleotides: TGTGCCAGCAGCCAAGCTTCACAGGGCGCTGAAGCTTTCTTT. The V and J genes are TRBV14 and TRBJ1-1, with D possibly matching TRBD1 (6 bases). Trimming left V 1 base short and J 6 bases short, with 12 bases between. Germline CDR1 reads SGHDN; CDR2 reads FVKESK. The CDR3 spans 14 residues.

The chain combines TRBV21-1 with TRBJ2-1. TRBV21-1 is annotated as a pseudogene. The CDR3 consists of 10 residues. CDR3 nucleotide sequence: TGTGCCAGCAGCAACAATGAGCAGTTCTTC. Amino acids: CASSNNEQFF.

J is TRBJ2-3 and V is TRBV6-6; D gene uncertain. With 0 bases removed from V and 5 bases from J, the gap between germline ends came to 12 bases. Germline CDR1 MNHNY, CDR2 SVGAGI (reference sequence). The CDR3 is made up of 15 amino acids. The CDR3 DNA reads TGTGCCAGCAGTTACTCCCCGCTTGGGATAGATACGCAGTATTTT. This gives the protein CASSYSPLGIDTQYF.

The V call is TRBV4-3, the J call TRBJ1-2; D gene uncertain. CDR3 size: 14 residues. Germline loops: CDR1 LGHNA, CDR2 YSLEER. V was trimmed by 4 bases and J by 5 bases, leaving 14 bases between them. The DNA for the CDR3 is TGCGCCAGCAGCCTCGACGGTTTGGGGTATGGCTACACCTTC. As protein: CASSLDGLGYGYTF.

The chain joins TRBV5-1 to TRBJ2-3, with 10 bases matching TRBD1. The length of the CDR3 is 17 residues. CDR1 and CDR2 (germline): SGHRS, YFSETQ. Unmatched junction bases numbered 8, after V lost 3 bases and J lost 1 base. The CDR3 sequence is CASSYLTGGGGTDTQYF. CDR3 DNA: TGCGCCAGCAGCTATTTGACAGGGGGCGGTGGCACAGATACGCAGTATTTT.

The V call is TRBV20-1, the J call TRBJ2-7, with D maybe TRBD2 (6 bases). Germline V CDR1 and CDR2: DFQATT, SNEGSKA (reference sequence). The CDR3 runs 13 residues. V was shortened by 3 bases and J by 1 base, with 10 bases between the two germline ends. The CDR3 nucleotides are TGCAGTGCTAGTGTTGCGGGGTCCTACGAGCAGTACTTC. Translated: CSASVAGSYEQYF.

The rearrangement links TRBV2 to TRBJ2-5; TRBD2 is a possible D gene (6 bases). Germline values: CDR1 SNHLY, CDR2 FYNNEI. The CDR3 covers 12 residues. The V end lost 8 bases, the J end lost 0 bases, and 7 bases lay between the germline ends. The DNA of the CDR3 is TGTGCCAGCCGGACTAACCAAGAGACCCAGTACTTC. Amino acids: CASRTNQETQYF.

The genes are TRBV28 and TRBJ1-3; D possibly corresponds to TRBD1 (5 bases). Trimming took off 4 bases at V and 0 bases at J, with 19 bases between the two ends. The CDR3 is made up of 18 amino acids. From germline, CDR1 is MDHEN and CDR2 SYDVKM. The CDR3 DNA reads TGTGCCAGCAGTTCCGGGACGCAAATTTTGAGCTCTGGAAACACCATATATTTT. Translated, it gives CASSSGTQILSSGNTIYF.

The table lists this clone with a count of one. The chain recombines TRBV5-1 with TRBJ1-3; possible D gene TRBD1, 5 bases. With 1 base removed from V and 6 bases from J, the gap between germline ends came to 17 bases. The CDR3 is 16 amino acids. The V gene's germline CDR1 is SGHRS and CDR2 YFSETQ. CDR3 sequence: CASSLYSTGVENTIYF. The DNA for the CDR3 is TGCGCCAGCAGCTTGTATTCCACGGGGGTTGAAAACACCATATATTTT.

The V and J genes are TRBV30 and TRBJ1-1, with D uncertain. This CDR3 comprises 11 residues. Trimming took 4 bases from V and 3 from J, leaving 6 bases between them. From germline, CDR1 is GTSNPN and CDR2 SVGIG (reference sequence). The CDR3 sequence is CAWKSYTEAFF. CDR3 DNA: TGTGCCTGGAAGAGCTACACTGAAGCTTTCTTT.

The chain carries TRBV7-8 and TRBJ1-4; D call uncertain. Per the germline V gene, CDR1 is SGHVS and CDR2 is FQNEAQ. V lost 1 base and J 1 base, leaving 25 bases between the germline ends. The length of the CDR3 is 21 residues. CDR3 coding DNA: TGTGCCAGCAGCTTAGGTTTTCTGGCGCTCACCAAATGGGAAACTAATGAAAAACTGTTTTTT. It specifies CASSLGFLALTKWETNEKLFF.

The rearrangement uses TRBV15 and TRBJ1-1; no definite D call. Germline V gene data show CDR1 as LNHNV and CDR2 as YYDKDF (reference sequence). The V end was cut by 1 base, the J end by 1 base, with 10 bases between. The CDR3 extends over 15 amino acids. The CDR3 loop is CATSRGYSENTEAFF. The CDR3 region has the DNA TGTGCCACCAGCAGAGGGTACTCCGAGAACACTGAAGCTTTCTTT.

The gene calls are TRBV5-5 and TRBJ1-4; perhaps TRBD1 as D (5 bases). The CDR3 loop spans 15 amino acids. V was trimmed by 4 bases and J by 2 bases, leaving 12 bases between them. CDR1 is SGHKS and CDR2 is YYEKEE in the germline V gene (reference sequence). CDR3 region: CASSAMGETNEKLFF. As DNA, the CDR3 is TGTGCCAGCAGCGCAATGGGGGAGACTAATGAAAAACTGTTTTTT.